A single sample gave rise to the 3 T cell receptor beta chains below, sequenced in a study of cytomegalovirus exposure and HLA in healthy donors. Primers for the PCR totalled 60 Vbeta and 13 Jbeta. Measured with immunoSEQ multiplex PCR; TCRdb has only the in-frame clones, and not every one. The sample gives 95,000 to 100,000 clones, roughly four fifths of which show up once; approximately 4% is in the top ten. Input material: PBMCs. These TCRs come from a female donor in good health and CMV-seropositive.

This clone was detected only a few times. This CDR3 reads CASRKGADTQYF. The CDR3 nucleotides read TGTGCCTCCCGGAAGGGGGCAGATACGCAGTATTTT. The rearrangement uses TRBV10-3 and TRBJ2-3; D may be TRBD1 (6 bases). Trimming shortened V by 11 bases and J by 4 bases, and 13 bases separated the two germline ends. The V gene's germline CDR1 is ENHRY and CDR2 SYGVKD. The CDR3 is 12 residues long.

The genes are TRBV27 and TRBJ2-1, with D perhaps TRBD1 (6 bases). V lost 3 bases and J lost 4, with 7 bases in between. Germline-derived CDR1 and CDR2 are MNHEY and SMNVEV (reference sequence). This CDR3 region has 13 residues. The CDR3 coding sequence is TGTGCCAGCAGTTTTGGACAGTACAATGAGCAGTTCTTC. This gives the protein CASSFGQYNEQFF.

The chain is built from TRBV6-5 and TRBJ2-7; 8 positions match TRBD1. From germline, CDR1 is MNHEY and CDR2 SVGAGI. This CDR3 comprises 15 residues. With 0 bases clipped from V and 6 bases from J, the junction kept 7 bases outside the gene matches. For the CDR3, the DNA is TGTGCCAGCAGTTACTCGACTCTCACAGGGGGCGAGCAGTACTTC. Translation gives CASSYSTLTGGEQYF.